The rows below give T cell receptor beta chains drawn from one sample of a study of T cell changes during pregnancy in multiple sclerosis. Data came from immunoSEQ multiplex PCR; TCRdb stores just in-frame clones and leaves some out. The table records 50,000 to 65,000 clones, more than 85% of them present only once. The sample here was CD4+ T cells from peripheral blood mononuclear cells, taken in the third trimester of pregnancy. These receptors came from a female donor with multiple sclerosis, enrolled in a pregnancy study. CDR3s include the opening cysteine and the closing phenylalanine or tryptophan. A D gene is named only where the DNA matches it firmly. Only part of the rows carry a size: once, few, many, or a class if the clone is expanded.

TRBJ1-1 . TRBD1 TRBV10-2 CASSGEGAANTEAFF TGCGCCAGCAGTGGAGAGGGGGCAGCAAACACTGAAGCTTTCTTT
TRBJ2-2 . TRBD1 TRBV19 CASTNRGTPGELFF TGTGCCAGTACCAACAGGGGGACCCCCGGGGAGCTGTTTTTT
TRBJ1-2 . TRBD1 TRBV18 CASSPVQQGAGYGYTF TGTGCCAGCTCACCGGTTCAACAGGGGGCGGGCTATGGCTACACCTTC
TRBJ1-1 . . TRBV6-4 CASSPGRNTEAFF TGTGCCAGCAGTCCGGGGAGGAACACTGAAGCTTTCTTT
TRBJ1-6 few . TRBV4-1 CASSQDVGTPLSPLHF TGCGCCAGCAGCCAAGATGTGGGGACACCCTTATCACCCCTCCACTTT
TRBJ1-1 . TRBD1 TRBV9 CASSVVGQGVNEAFF TGTGCCAGCAGCGTAGTCGGACAGGGAGTTAATGAAGCTTTCTTT
TRBJ2-7 . . TRBV5-5 CASSPAESMLEQYF TGTGCCAGCAGCCCAGCGGAGAGCATGTTAGAGCAGTACTTC
TRBJ1-5 once . TRBV5-4 CASSLDLFQPQHF TGTGCCAGCAGCTTGGACTTGTTTCAGCCCCAGCATTTT
TRBJ2-3 . TRBD2 TRBV2 CASSAGLAQGGDTQYF TGTGCCAGCAGTGCGGGACTAGCCCAGGGGGGGGATACGCAGTATTTT
TRBJ2-1 . . TRBV19 CASSIVAGYNEQFF TGTGCCAGTAGTATTGTGGCAGGCTACAATGAGCAGTTCTTC
TRBJ2-2 . TRBD2 TRBV10-3 CAIRGTGGTNTGELFF TGTGCCATTAGGGGGACGGGGGGGACGAACACCGGGGAGCTGTTTTTT
TRBJ1-3 . . TRBV30 CAWSGQSGGNTIYF TGTGCCTGGAGTGGACAGTCAGGCGGAAACACCATATATTTT
TRBJ1-6 . TRBD1 TRBV2 CASKAPGGLGSYNSPLHF TGTGCCAGCAAAGCGCCAGGGGGGTTAGGTTCCTATAATTCACCCCTCCACTTT
TRBJ1-5 . TRBD1 TRBV19 CASSFRQGVLQPQHF TGTGCCAGTAGTTTTCGACAGGGGGTTCTTCAGCCCCAGCATTTT
TRBJ1-6 few . TRBV14 CASSLSRVNNSPLHF TGTGCCAGCAGCCTCTCCAGGGTGAATAATTCACCCCTCCACTTT
TRBJ1-1 . . TRBV9 CASSVDIYTEAFF TGTGCCAGCAGCGTAGACATTTACACTGAAGCTTTCTTT
TRBJ1-5 . . TRBV10-1 CASSEQLYGGAEQPQHF TGCGCCAGCAGTGAGCAACTTTACGGGGGGGCAGAACAGCCCCAGCATTTT
TRBJ1-4 . TRBD1 TRBV4-3 CASSQTGQGNEKLFF TGCGCCAGCAGCCAAACGGGACAGGGAAATGAAAAACTGTTTTTT